The TCR beta chain under discussion was sequenced for a study of blood T cell repertoires in COVID-19. Seattle enrolled patients during active infection and tracked them longitudinally. Authors' methods: Amplification of reference gene primers was used by the study to estimate nucleated cell counts. Profiling relied on immunoSEQ multiplex PCR, and the TCRdb table lists in-frame clones only, not all of them. D and trimming were read from the DNA, whereas the V and J calls and clone size are those reported in that table. The table shows under 350,000 clones, with roughly nine tenths occurring only once. Germline V gene sequence: CDR1 SGHTA, CDR2 FQGNSA. CDR3 length equals 18 residues. J gave up 1 base and V 5 bases, and 16 bases lay outside the gene matches.

Sample: peripheral blood. The rearrangement uses TRBV7-2 and TRBJ1-2, with 7 nucleotides matching TRBD1. The TCR was taken from a woman younger than 45 with COVID-19, enrolled during active disease. CDR3 nucleotides: TGTGCCAGCAGCGGGAGAGGCGGGACAGTGATACTTAACTATGGCTACACCTTC. This translates into CASSGRGGTVILNYGYTF.